Ten or more counts support the clone carrying this T cell receptor beta chain. Its antigen remains unidentified. Time point given: sample taken at primary tumor resection. The input material, whole RNA from tumor, nontumor lung or frozen PBMC, was sequenced unsorted. This record belongs to a study of spatial heterogeneity in lung cancer. Study conclusions and caveats: Among blood samples, ubiquitous expanded tumor TCRs appeared more at resection than at follow-up.

TCRdb called the 5' RACE reads again in MiXCR, with one record for every CDR3 protein. The sample includes about 39,000 distinct CDR3 sequences, 5.8% of them seen just once. The CDR3 loop spans 14 amino acids. V shed 2 bases and J 5 bases; nucleotides not matched to a gene: 5. The rearrangement links TRBV12-3 or TRBV12-4 to TRBJ1-1; the match to TRBD1 covers 7 bases. The receptor was derived from a male donor with early-stage non-small cell lung cancer. The specimen comprised PBMCs, sampled at surgery. The chain's CDR3 is CASSLSGRGTEAFF. For the CDR3, the DNA is TGTGCCAGCAGTTTATCCGGCAGGGGGACTGAAGCTTTCTTT.